The 6 T cell receptor beta chains presented below share a single source sample, sequenced in a study of blood T cells in healthy people across ages. Next came a second PCR, run for roughly 6 to 11 cycles, which used a sample-barcoded 5' primer along with a J-beta primer mix. TCRdb ran MiXCR on the 5' RACE reads and lists one entry per CDR3 protein. This table has some 1.4 million distinct CDR3 sequences, approximately 40% appearing once. Sequencing was carried out using blood. These receptors all come from a woman aged 18 to 35 in good health.

This clonotype was seen only a few times. The rearrangement links TRBV20-1 to TRBJ1-1; maybe TRBD1 (6 bases). V was clipped by 0 bases and J by 2 bases, with 16 bases between them. This CDR3 contains 16 residues. Germline CDR1 and CDR2: DFQATT and SNEGSKA (reference sequence). CDR3 bases: TGCAGTGCTAGAGATTCCTTCGGGACAATTAACACTGAAGCTTTCTTT. Encoded protein: CSARDSFGTINTEAFF.

This clonotype has a handful of counts. This chain links TRBV10-2 with TRBJ2-7; D is unresolved. The V end was cut by 7 bases, the J end by 0 bases, with 13 bases between. The CDR3 sequence is 14 residues long. Germline V gives CDR1 WSHSY, CDR2 SAAADI. The CDR3 loop reads CASIRSESSYEQYF. CDR3 bases: TGCGCCAGCATCCGATCGGAAAGCTCCTACGAGCAGTACTTC.

The chain carries TRBV21-1 and TRBJ1-2; the table's D call of TRBD1 was not tested on the DNA. TRBV21-1 constitutes a pseudogene. This CDR3 is 15 amino acids long. The CDR3 DNA reads TGCGCCAGCAGCAAGGGACAGGCACTCCCTTATGGCTACACCTTC. Translating gives CASSKGQALPYGYTF.

This clonotype has ten or more counts. The rearrangement links TRBV20-1 to TRBJ2-7, with 9 bases matching TRBD1. This CDR3 has 14 amino acids. Per the germline V gene, CDR1 is DFQATT and CDR2 is SNEGSKA (reference sequence). The ends lost 3 bases at V and 5 bases at J; junction bases unmatched: 8. The CDR3 sequence is CSARPGTGNHEQYF. The CDR3 DNA follows: TGCAGTGCTAGGCCGGGGACAGGGAATCACGAGCAGTACTTC.

The chain is built from TRBV12-3 or TRBV12-4 and TRBJ2-3, with 12 nucleotides matching TRBD2. CDR3 length equals 14 residues. V gave up 6 bases and J gave up 6 bases; unmatched junction bases: 4. CDR3 sequence: CASRRLAGADTQYF. DNA of the CDR3: TGTGCCAGCAGGCGACTAGCGGGGGCGGATACGCAGTATTTT.

This clonotype was detected a few times. CDR3 residues: CSARDQLTQETQYF. In DNA, the CDR3 is TGCAGTGCTAGAGATCAACTTACCCAAGAGACCCAGTACTTC. The rearrangement uses TRBV20-1 and TRBJ2-5; no clear D. V lost 0 bases and J 1 base, leaving 9 bases between the germline ends. The CDR3 loop spans 14 amino acids. Germline lookup yields CDR1 DFQATT and CDR2 SNEGSKA (reference sequence).